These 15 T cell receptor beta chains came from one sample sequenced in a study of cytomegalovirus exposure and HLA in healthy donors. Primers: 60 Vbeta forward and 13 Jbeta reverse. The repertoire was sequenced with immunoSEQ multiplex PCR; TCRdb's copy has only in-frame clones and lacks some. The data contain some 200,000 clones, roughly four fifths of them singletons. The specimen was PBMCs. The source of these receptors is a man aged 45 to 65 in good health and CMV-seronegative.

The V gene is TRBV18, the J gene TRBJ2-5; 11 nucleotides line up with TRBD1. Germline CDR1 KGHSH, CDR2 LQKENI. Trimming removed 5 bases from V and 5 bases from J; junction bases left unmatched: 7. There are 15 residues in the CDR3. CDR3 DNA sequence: TGTGCCAGCTCAACGGACAGGGGGCTGACGGAGACCCAGTACTTC. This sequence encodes CASSTDRGLTETQYF.

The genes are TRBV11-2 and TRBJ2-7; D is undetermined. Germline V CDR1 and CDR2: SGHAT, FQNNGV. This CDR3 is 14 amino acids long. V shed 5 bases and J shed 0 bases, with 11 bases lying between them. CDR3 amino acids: CASSPEWSSYEQYF. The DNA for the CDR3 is TGTGCCAGCAGCCCCGAATGGAGCTCCTACGAGCAGTACTTC.

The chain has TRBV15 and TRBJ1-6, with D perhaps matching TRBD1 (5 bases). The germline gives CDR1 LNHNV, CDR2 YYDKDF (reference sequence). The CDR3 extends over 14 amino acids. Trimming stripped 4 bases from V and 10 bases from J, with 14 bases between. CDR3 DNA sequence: TGTGCCACCAGCATTGGGCAGGGAAACTCACCCCTCCACTTT. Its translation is CATSIGQGNSPLHF.

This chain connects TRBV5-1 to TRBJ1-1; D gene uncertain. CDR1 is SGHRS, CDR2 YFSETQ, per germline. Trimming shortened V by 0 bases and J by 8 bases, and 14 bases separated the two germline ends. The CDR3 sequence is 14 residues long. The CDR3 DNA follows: TGCGCCAGCAGCTTGGTCCCAGGCCCCTTGGAAGCTTTCTTT. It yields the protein CASSLVPGPLEAFF.

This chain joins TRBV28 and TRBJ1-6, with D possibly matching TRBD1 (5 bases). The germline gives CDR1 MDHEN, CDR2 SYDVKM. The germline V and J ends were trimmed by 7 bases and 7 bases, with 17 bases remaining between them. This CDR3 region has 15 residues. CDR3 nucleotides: TGTGCCAGCATCATGGGGCAGGGTTTCAATTCACCCCTCCACTTT. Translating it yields CASIMGQGFNSPLHF.

CDR3: CASSFQGQGYEQYF. The CDR3 nucleotides read TGTGCCAGCTCGTTTCAGGGACAGGGTTACGAGCAGTACTTC. The chain joins TRBV18 to TRBJ2-7; 9 bases are shared with TRBD1. Germline V gene sequence: CDR1 KGHSH, CDR2 LQKENI. The CDR3 is 14 residues long. V shed 6 bases and J 4 bases; nucleotides not matched to a gene: 7.

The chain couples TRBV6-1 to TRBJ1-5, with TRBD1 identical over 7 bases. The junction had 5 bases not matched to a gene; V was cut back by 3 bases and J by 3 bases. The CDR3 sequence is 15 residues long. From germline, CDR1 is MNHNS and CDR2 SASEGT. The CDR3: CASSEIDRANQPQHF. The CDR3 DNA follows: TGTGCCAGCAGTGAGATCGACAGGGCCAATCAGCCCCAGCATTTT.

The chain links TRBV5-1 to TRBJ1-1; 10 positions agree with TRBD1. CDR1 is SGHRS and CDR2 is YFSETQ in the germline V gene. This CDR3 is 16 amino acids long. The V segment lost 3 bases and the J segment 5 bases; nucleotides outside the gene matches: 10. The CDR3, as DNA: TGCGCCAGCAGCTCACGACAGGGGGCATCGGGGACTGAAGCTTTCTTT. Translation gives CASSSRQGASGTEAFF.

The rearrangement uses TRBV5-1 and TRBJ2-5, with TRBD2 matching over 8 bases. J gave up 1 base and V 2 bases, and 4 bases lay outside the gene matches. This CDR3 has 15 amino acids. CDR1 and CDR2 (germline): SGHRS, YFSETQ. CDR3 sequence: CASSFGGRPQETQYF. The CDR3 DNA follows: TGCGCCAGCAGCTTCGGCGGGAGGCCCCAAGAGACCCAGTACTTC. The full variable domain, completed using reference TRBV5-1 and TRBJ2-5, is KAGVTQTPRYLIKTRGQQVTLSCSPISGHRSVSWYQQTPGQGLQFLFEYFSETQRNKGNFPGRFSGRQFSNSRSEMNVSTLELGDSALYLCASSFGGRPQETQYFGPGTRLLVL.

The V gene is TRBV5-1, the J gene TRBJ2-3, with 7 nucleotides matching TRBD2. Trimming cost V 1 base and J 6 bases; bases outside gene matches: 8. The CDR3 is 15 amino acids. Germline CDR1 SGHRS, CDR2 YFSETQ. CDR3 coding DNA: TGCGCCAGCAGCTTGCCGGGGGGACGGTCTGATACGCAGTATTTT. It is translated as CASSLPGGRSDTQYF.

CDR3 DNA sequence: TGTGCCAGCAGTAGTCAGACCTCAGGGGGAGAGACCCAGTACTTC. As protein: CASSSQTSGGETQYF. The chain joins TRBV28 to TRBJ2-5, with TRBD1 matching 7 bases. Trimming took 5 bases from V and 4 from J; bases not matched to a gene: 10. Germline V lookup: CDR1 MDHEN, CDR2 SYDVKM. The CDR3 contains 15 residues.

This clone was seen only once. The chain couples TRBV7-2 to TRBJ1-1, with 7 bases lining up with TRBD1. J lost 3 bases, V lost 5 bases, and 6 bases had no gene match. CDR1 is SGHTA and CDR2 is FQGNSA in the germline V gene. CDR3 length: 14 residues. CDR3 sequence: CASSPDRAYTEAFF. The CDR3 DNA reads TGTGCCAGCAGCCCCGACAGGGCTTACACTGAAGCTTTCTTT.

CDR3 sequence reads: CASSQGQRGAYEQYF. For the CDR3, the DNA is TGCGCCAGCAGCCAGGGCCAGCGGGGGGCCTACGAGCAGTACTTC. The chain recombines TRBV4-1 with TRBJ2-7, with TRBD2 matching 9 bases. The V gene's germline CDR1 is MGHRA and CDR2 YSYEKL. The CDR3 length is 15 residues. With 3 bases clipped from V and 2 bases from J, the junction kept 5 bases outside the gene matches.

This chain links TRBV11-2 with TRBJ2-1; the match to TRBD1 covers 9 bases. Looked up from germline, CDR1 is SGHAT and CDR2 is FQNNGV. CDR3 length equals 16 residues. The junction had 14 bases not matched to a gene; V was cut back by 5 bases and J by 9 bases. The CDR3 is CASSTHRDRVVGEQFF. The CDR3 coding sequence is TGTGCCAGCAGCACTCACCGGGACAGGGTAGTCGGTGAGCAGTTCTTC.

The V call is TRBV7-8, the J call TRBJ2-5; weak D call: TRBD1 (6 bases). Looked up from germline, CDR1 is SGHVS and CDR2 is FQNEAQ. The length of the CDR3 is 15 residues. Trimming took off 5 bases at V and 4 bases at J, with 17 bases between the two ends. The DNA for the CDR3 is TGTGCCAGCAGCCAGACATCAGGGGTAGGAGAGACCCAGTACTTC. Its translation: CASSQTSGVGETQYF. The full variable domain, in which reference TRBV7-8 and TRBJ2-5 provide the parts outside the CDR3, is GAGVSQSPRYKVAKRGQDVALRCDPISGHVSLFWYQQALGQGPEFLTYFQNEAQLDKSGLPSDRFFAERPEGSVSTLKIQRTQQEDSAVYLCASSQTSGVGETQYFGPGTRLLVL.